The clone carrying this T cell receptor (beta chain) showed up just once. The data were taken from a study of cytomegalovirus exposure and HLA in healthy donors. Researchers ran the PCR with 60 Vbeta and 13 Jbeta primers. Repertoires were generated with immunoSEQ multiplex PCR, while TCRdb's copy carries only in-frame clones and drops some. In the table there are under 200,000 clones, roughly 85% of which are singletons. The CDR3 length is 14 residues. Per germline, CDR1 SNHLY and CDR2 FYNNEI. V is TRBV2 and J is TRBJ2-5, with D perhaps TRBD1 (5 bases). The J call may be in error: the DNA end matches TRBJ2-7 better. The TCR sequence derives from a woman in her 30s in good health and CMV-seronegative. Sequences were obtained from PBMCs. Here the CDR3 DNA reads TGTGCCAGCATGGGGCAGTTAAGCTCCTACGAGCAGTACTTC. Residues: CASMGQLSSYEQYF.